The rows below give T cell receptor beta chains drawn from one sample of a study of T cells in Graves' hyperthyroidism and ophthalmopathy. TCRdb called the multiplex PCR reads again in MiXCR, with one record for every CDR3 protein. The profile shows about 570,000 distinct CDR3 sequences, about 45% of them singletons. Material for sequencing was peripheral blood or thyroid tissue (not recorded which). The receptor set was obtained from an adult woman with Graves' disease, either hyperthyroidism or ophthalmopathy (not recorded which). Both conserved end residues are part of each CDR3. D genes are given only for firm matches. Only some rows state a clone size, as once, few, many or a class for expanded clones.

>few|NA|TRBJ2-5|TRBV10-3
TGTGCCATCAGAGAAATAGCGGACCAAGAGACCCAGTACTTC
CAIREIADQETQYF
>NA|NA|TRBJ1-1|TRBV19
TGTGCCAGTAGTATGGGGCATAAATTGAACACTGAAGCTTTCTTT
CASSMGHKLNTEAFF
>many|NA|TRBJ1-1|TRBV2
TGTGCCAGCACCCGAAGTACACCGAACACTGAAGCTTTCTTT
CASTRSTPNTEAFF
>NA|NA|TRBJ1-1|TRBV5-6
TGTGCCAGCAGCGCGGGGGCTCAGATTTTTTACACTGAAGCTTTCTTT
CASSAGAQIFYTEAFF
>NA|TRBD1|TRBJ2-7|TRBV29-1
TGCAGCGTTGAAGGGACAGGGGTCGAGCAGTACTTC
CSVEGTGVEQYF
>many|NA|TRBJ1-1|TRBV13
TGTGCCAGCAGCTTAAGCCCCGAGGGTGAGGGCAACACTGAAGCTTTCTTT
CASSLSPEGEGNTEAFF
>few|NA|TRBJ2-2|TRBV10-3
TGTGCCATCAGTCCGGGACAGAACACCGGGGAGCTGTTTTTT
CAISPGQNTGELFF
>NA|TRBD1|TRBJ1-2|TRBV12-3/TRBV12-4
TGTGCCAGCAGTTTTACGGACAGGGGAGCCTATGGCTACACCTTC
CASSFTDRGAYGYTF
>NA|TRBD2|TRBJ2-5|TRBV20-1
TGCAGTGCTAGCGCGGAAGCGGGGGGACAAGAGACCCAGTACTTC
CSASAEAGGQETQYF
>many|NA|TRBJ1-2|TRBV5-1
TGCGCCAGCAGCTCCGACAGCCCGTCCCGTGGCTACACCTTC
CASSSDSPSRGYTF
>many|TRBD1|TRBJ2-7|TRBV7-9
TGTGCCAGCAGCTTAGCTCGGGGACAGGTCCCCGACGAGCAGTACTTC
CASSLARGQVPDEQYF
>few|NA|TRBJ2-2|TRBV4-1
TGCGCCAGCAGCCGAGGGGGTCTCATCGGGGAGCTGTTTTTT
CASSRGGLIGELFF
>many|NA|TRBJ1-2|TRBV30
TGTGCCTGGAGGGACGAAAATAACTATGGCTACACCTTC
CAWRDENNYGYTF
>few|TRBD1|TRBJ1-5|TRBV15
TGTGCCACCAGCGGGCGGGACAGGGACGGTCAGCCCCAGCATTTT
CATSGRDRDGQPQHF
>few|NA|TRBJ1-5|TRBV30
TGTGCCTGGAGTTCTGGGGACCAATACCAGCCCCAGCATTTT
CAWSSGDQYQPQHF
>NA|TRBD2|TRBJ2-7|TRBV7-9
TGTGCCAGCAGCACAATAAGCGGGAGGACCTCCTACGAGCAGTACTTC
CASSTISGRTSYEQYF
>many|NA|TRBJ1-1|TRBV12-3/TRBV12-4
TGTGCCAGCAGTGCCCCGAGAGTGAACACTGAAGCTTTCTTT
CASSAPRVNTEAFF
>few|NA|TRBJ2-7|TRBV27
TGTGCCAGCAGCGGGACACCGTCCGAGCAGTACTTC
CASSGTPSEQYF
>many|NA|TRBJ1-1|TRBV5-6
TGTGCCAGCAGCCCCTCGGGGGCAGGCACTGAAGCTTTCTTT
CASSPSGAGTEAFF
>NA|NA|TRBJ2-5|TRBV4-1
TGCGCCAGCAGCGCCCTGGGGACCCAGTACTTC
CASSALGTQYF
>NA|NA|TRBJ2-2|TRBV29-1
TGCAGCACGACCGGGACTTCGAACACCGGGGAGCTGTTTTTT
CSTTGTSNTGELFF
>few|NA|TRBJ1-2|TRBV7-9
TGTGCCAGCAGCTTTATAGGGCTAGCTAACTATGGCTACACCTTC
CASSFIGLANYGYTF
>NA|TRBD1|TRBJ1-2|TRBV11-2
TGTGCCAGCAGCCCGAGCGGGACAGGTCCATATGGCTACACCTTC
CASSPSGTGPYGYTF
>many|NA|TRBJ1-5|TRBV7-9
TGTGCCAGCAGCTATAGTTACGAGCAGCCCCAGCATTTT
CASSYSYEQPQHF
>many|NA|TRBJ2-6|TRBV6-5
TGTGCCAGCAGTGGTGACTACTCTGGGGCCAACGTCCTGACTTTC
CASSGDYSGANVLTF
>many|TRBD2|TRBJ2-7|TRBV2
TGTGCCAGCAGTGACGTGACTAGCGGAAAGCAGTACTTC
CASSDVTSGKQYF
>NA|NA|TRBJ1-6|TRBV20-1
TGCAGTTACTCGGGGAATTCACCCCTCCACTTT
CSYSGNSPLHF
>many|TRBD2|TRBJ2-7|TRBV19
TGTGCCAGTAGTATTGGAGTCCGGGAGGAATTCTACGAGCAGTACTTC
CASSIGVREEFYEQYF
>many|TRBD1|TRBJ2-7|TRBV20-1
TGCAGTGCTAGATCTAAACCTGCCCAGGGACAGGGGATCTACGAGCAGTACTTC
CSARSKPAQGQGIYEQYF
>many|NA|TRBJ2-6|TRBV5-8
TGTGCCAGCAGGGTGGGTGGGGCCAACGTCCTGACTTTC
CASRVGGANVLTF
>NA|NA|TRBJ1-5|TRBV12-3/TRBV12-4
TGTGCCAGCAGTTTATGGGCTGGCAATCAGTCCCAGCATTTT
CASSLWAGNQSQHF